These 9 T cell receptor beta chains originate from one sample sequenced in a study of radiation and T cells in renal cell carcinoma. Described time point: blood 2 weeks post-SBRT. Treatment reported: 15 Gy SBRT to primary tumor, nephrectomy 4 weeks later. The repertoire was sequenced with immunoSEQ multiplex PCR; TCRdb's copy has only in-frame clones and lacks some. Among tens of thousands of clones listed, 65% to 90% were seen once. The specimen comprised blood, sampled from a patient whose treatment included radiotherapy and nephrectomy. The receptors stem from a woman aged 45-65 years with renal cell carcinoma.

The chain uses TRBV2 and TRBJ1-2; a possible D gene is TRBD1 (6 bases). This CDR3 is 14 amino acids long. The germline V and J ends were trimmed by 6 bases and 1 base, with 12 bases remaining between them. CDR1 is SNHLY, CDR2 FYNNEI, per germline. The DNA for the CDR3 is TGTGCCAGCAGACCGACAGGCGGTAACTATGGCTACACCTTC. This gives the protein CASRPTGGNYGYTF.

The chain links TRBV6-1 to TRBJ2-6; D is perhaps TRBD1 (5 bases). CDR3 size: 15 residues. Germline values: CDR1 MNHNS, CDR2 SASEGT. Trimming took off 7 bases at V and 0 bases at J, with 10 bases between the two ends. The CDR3 protein is CASTRQYSGANVLTF. CDR3 coding DNA: TGTGCCAGCACGCGACAGTACTCTGGGGCCAACGTCCTGACTTTC.

Only one count was recorded for this clone. The chain carries TRBV5-1 and TRBJ2-7; 10 bases map to TRBD2. CDR1 and CDR2 (germline): SGHRS, YFSETQ. The CDR3 sequence is 16 residues long. The ends lost 0 bases at V and 5 bases at J; junction bases unmatched: 8. The CDR3 sequence is CASSLAWASGSHEQYF. The CDR3 DNA follows: TGCGCCAGCAGCTTGGCGTGGGCTAGCGGGAGCCACGAGCAGTACTTC.

V and J are TRBV7-2 and TRBJ2-5; the D gene could be TRBD1 or TRBD2 (5 bases each). The length of the CDR3 is 13 residues. V was shortened by 4 bases and J by 7 bases, with 13 bases between the two germline ends. CDR1 and CDR2 (germline): SGHTA, FQGNSA. CDR3 sequence: CASSWDQLGTQYF. The CDR3 region has the DNA TGTGCCAGCAGCTGGGACCAGTTAGGGACCCAGTACTTC.

The chain uses TRBV10-1 and TRBJ2-5; D possibly matches TRBD1 or TRBD2 (5 bases each). The CDR3 consists of 13 residues. The V end lost 5 bases, the J end lost 6 bases, and 13 bases lay between the germline ends. CDR1 is WNHNN and CDR2 is SYGVQD in the germline V gene (reference sequence). The CDR3 DNA sequence: TGCGCCAGCAGTCGCCCCGGGGCGAAGACCCAGTACTTC. Protein product: CASSRPGAKTQYF.

V gene TRBV7-2 combines with J gene TRBJ2-1; the D is unclear. The CDR3 is 16 amino acids. Germline loops: CDR1 SGHTA, CDR2 FQGNSA. Trimming pared 0 bases from V and 0 bases from J, leaving 9 bases between. The CDR3 region is CASSLAASSSYNEQFF. DNA for the CDR3: TGTGCCAGCAGCTTAGCGGCGTCTAGCTCCTACAATGAGCAGTTCTTC.

The rearrangement joins TRBV29-1 to TRBJ1-1; D uncertain. Trimming took 7 bases from V and 1 from J, leaving 10 bases between them. The germline CDR1 and CDR2 sequences are SQVTM and ANQGSEA. The CDR3 runs to 12 residues. The CDR3, as DNA: TGCAGCGGACGGTTAAGGAACACTGAAGCTTTCTTT. Translating gives CSGRLRNTEAFF. The full variable domain, in which reference TRBV29-1 and TRBJ1-1 provide the parts outside the CDR3, is SAVISQKPSRDICQRGTSLTIQCQVDSQVTMMFWYRQQPGQSLTLIATANQGSEATYESGFVIDKFPISRPNLTFSTLTVSNMSPEDSSIYLCSGRLRNTEAFFGQGTRLTVV.

This clone was seen a handful of times. The gene calls are TRBV30 and TRBJ1-1, with D possibly TRBD1 on 5 matching bases. The CDR3 covers 15 residues. The V and J ends lost 4 bases and 1 base respectively, with 16 bases between them. CDR1 GTSNPN and CDR2 SVGIG come from the germline V gene (reference sequence). CDR3 in DNA: TGTGCCTGGACCCCCCGATGGGGCACGAACACTGAAGCTTTCTTT. This encodes CAWTPRWGTNTEAFF.

The chain combines TRBV9 with TRBJ1-1; TRBD1 matches 7 bases. With V trimmed by 0 bases and J by 1 base, 3 bases remained unmatched. The CDR3 length is 15 residues. The germline V gene encodes CDR1 SGDLS and CDR2 YYNGEE. The CDR3 DNA follows: TGTGCCAGCAGCGTAGGGACAGGAGCGAACACTGAAGCTTTCTTT. Protein: CASSVGTGANTEAFF.